The 5 T cell receptor beta chains below all came from one sample that was sequenced in a study of molecular identifiers for immune sequencing clone quantification. One entry per CDR3 protein, called by TCRdb with MiXCR from the PCR reads. The profile shows over 600,000 distinct CDR3 sequences, approximately 20% of them singletons. Input material: naive CD8+ T cells from blood, with Jurkat cell RNA spiked in. The subset: FACS-sorted CD8+CD4-CCR7+CD45RA+ naive T cells. The receptors originated from a human donor in good health. Some libraries in this study had Jurkat cell RNA spiked in.

This clonotype was detected only a few times. The chain employs TRBV27 and TRBJ1-5, with D tentatively TRBD1 (6 bases). Germline V gene lookup returns CDR1 MNHEY and CDR2 SMNVEV (reference sequence). This CDR3 contains 18 residues. Deletions cut 2 bases from V and 5 bases from J, with 22 bases between. CDR3 protein: CASSLSGGPIHPYQPQHF. DNA for the CDR3: TGTGCCAGCAGTTTAAGCGGGGGGCCAATCCACCCTTATCAGCCCCAGCATTTT.

In DNA, the CDR3 is TGTGCCAGCAGCCCCTCATCCTGGGGGCAAGAGACCCAGTACTTC. It encodes CASSPSSWGQETQYF. J is TRBJ2-5 and V is TRBV9; D is tentatively TRBD1 or TRBD2 (5 bases each). V was shortened by 4 bases and J by 2 bases, with 15 bases between the two germline ends. CDR3 length equals 15 residues. The germline V gene has CDR1 SGDLS and CDR2 YYNGEE.

This clonotype was detected only a few times. V usage is TRBV19 and J usage is TRBJ2-6, with 10 bases lining up with TRBD1. Germline CDR1 reads LNHDA; CDR2 reads SQIVND (reference sequence). The CDR3 runs to 17 residues. V shed 5 bases and J 4 bases; nucleotides not matched to a gene: 8. CDR3 sequence (DNA): TGTGCCAGTAGTTTCCGGGACAGGGGTACAGGGGCCAACGTCCTGACTTTC. Its translation: CASSFRDRGTGANVLTF.

A remark on this clonotype: This sequence may be a read error, since a much larger clone differs from it by one base. The chain recombines TRBV7-2 with TRBJ2-1; no reliable D call. CDR3 length: 17 amino acids. CDR1 and CDR2 (germline): SGHTA, FQGNSA. The CDR3 nucleotides are TGTGCCAACAGCTTAGCCCCGAAAGTGGGGTTGTCATCTGAGCAGTTCTTC. This sequence encodes CANSLAPKVGLSSEQFF.

This clonotype was seen at least ten times. The chain uses TRBV5-1 and TRBJ2-5, with 10 bases fitting TRBD1. J lost 4 bases, V lost 4 bases, and 22 bases had no gene match. CDR1 is SGHRS and CDR2 is YFSETQ in the germline V gene. This CDR3 comprises 20 residues. This CDR3 is CASSPIGTGDPLADRETQYF. The DNA for the CDR3 is TGCGCCAGCAGCCCTATAGGGACAGGGGACCCATTGGCCGATCGAGAGACCCAGTACTTC.